The next 18 T cell receptor beta chains were all read from a single sample in a study of CD8 T cells in ankylosing spondylitis. MiXCR was run by TCRdb on the 5' RACE reads, yielding one entry per CDR3 protein. The profile shows approximately 200,000 distinct CDR3 sequences, around 13% of them singletons. The sequencing sample was made of blood, either unsorted or a sorted T cell fraction (not recorded which). Receptor source: a male donor with ankylosing spondylitis or in good health (not recorded which).

This clonotype came up a few times. The CDR3 coding sequence is TGTGCCAGCAGCCTAGGGACAGGGGGGAAGCAGTTCTTC. Its translation: CASSLGTGGKQFF. The chain has TRBV5-6 and TRBJ2-1; 11 positions match TRBD1. Germline V gene data show CDR1 as SGHDT and CDR2 as YYEEEE. This CDR3 region has 13 residues. The junction had 5 bases not matched to a gene; V was cut back by 4 bases and J by 11 bases.

The chain has TRBV4-2 and TRBJ2-3; D uncertain. The V and J ends lost 1 base and 6 bases respectively, with 8 bases between them. Germline assignment: CDR1 LGHNA and CDR2 YNFKEQ. The length of the CDR3 is 13 residues. DNA for the CDR3: TGTGCCAGCAGCCAAGTGCTGGCGGATACGCAGTATTTT. Its translation: CASSQVLADTQYF.

This clonotype came up many times. The chain is built from TRBV27 and TRBJ2-7; 9 bases are a match to TRBD1. The CDR3 extends over 13 amino acids. CDR1 and CDR2 (germline): MNHEY, SMNVEV (reference sequence). Germline trimming cut 6 bases from V and 2 bases from J; bases unmatched to any gene: 2. The CDR3 nucleotides read TGTGCCAGCAGGACAGGGGGAGCCTACGAGCAGTACTTC. Protein sequence: CASRTGGAYEQYF.

The chain has TRBV5-6 and TRBJ2-7, with TRBD2 matching over 11 bases. The CDR3 is made up of 19 amino acids. Germline assignment: CDR1 SGHDT and CDR2 YYEEEE. The ends lost 0 bases at V and 2 bases at J; junction bases unmatched: 13. CDR3 DNA: TGTGCCAGCAGCTTGGCCGAGAAAGGGGGACTAGCGGATACCTACGAGCAGTACTTC. It encodes CASSLAEKGGLADTYEQYF.

This clonotype has a handful of counts. The rearrangement links TRBV6-1 to TRBJ2-1; 7 bases are shared with TRBD1. The length of the CDR3 is 15 residues. Germline V gene lookup returns CDR1 MNHNS and CDR2 SASEGT. V shed 6 bases and J 3 bases; nucleotides not matched to a gene: 8. In DNA, the CDR3 is TGTGCCAGCAGGGTAACAGGGGAGAGCTACAATGAGCAGTTCTTC. Translation: CASRVTGESYNEQFF.

The chain couples TRBV12-3 or TRBV12-4 to TRBJ2-4, with 10 nucleotides matching TRBD2. The CDR3 contains 15 residues. J lost 1 base, V lost 6 bases, and 3 bases had no gene match. The CDR3 spells CASRPAGGAKNIQYF. Here the CDR3 DNA reads TGTGCCAGCAGGCCAGCGGGAGGGGCCAAAAACATTCAGTACTTC.

The V gene is TRBV6-1, the J gene TRBJ2-7, with TRBD1 matching 7 bases. V dropped 2 bases and J dropped 4; count of bases not matched to a gene: 5. CDR1 MNHNS and CDR2 SASEGT come from the germline V gene. CDR3 length: 14 residues. Here the CDR3 DNA reads TGTGCCAGCAGTGAAAGGGGGCATTATTACGAGCAGTACTTC. This translates into CASSERGHYYEQYF.

This clonotype came up a few times. V and J are TRBV24-1 and TRBJ2-2, with TRBD1 identical over 8 bases. This CDR3 is built from 16 residues. Germline lookup yields CDR1 KGHDR and CDR2 SFDVKD. V lost 3 bases and J lost 2; bases outside the gene matches: 4. The CDR3, as DNA: TGTGCCACCAGTGATGGGGACAGGAGTAACACCGGGGAGCTGTTTTTT. This gives the protein CATSDGDRSNTGELFF.

The V gene is TRBV30, the J gene TRBJ2-7, with D tentatively TRBD2 (6 bases). V was shortened by 5 bases and J by 4 bases, with 18 bases between the two germline ends. The CDR3 covers 14 residues. In germline, CDR1 is GTSNPN, CDR2 SVGIG (reference sequence). This CDR3 is CAWAGHGSRYEQYF. Here the CDR3 DNA reads TGTGCCTGGGCTGGACACGGGAGTCGTTACGAGCAGTACTTC. Supplemented by reference TRBV30 and TRBJ2-7, the full variable domain reads SQTIHQWPATLVQPVGSPLSLECTVEGTSNPNLYWYRQAAGRGLQLLFYSVGIGQISSEVPQNLSASRPQDRQFILSSKKLLLSDSGFYLCAWAGHGSRYEQYFGPGTRLTVT.

This clonotype has just a few counts. The chain employs TRBV20-1 and TRBJ2-2, with TRBD2 as a possible D gene (6 bases). V dropped 2 bases and J dropped 5 bases, with 15 bases sitting between them. The germline gives CDR1 DFQATT, CDR2 SNEGSKA (reference sequence). This CDR3 is built from 15 residues. The CDR3 is CSARPIDRETGELFF. CDR3 in DNA: TGCAGTGCTAGACCCATAGATCGGGAGACCGGGGAGCTGTTTTTT.

The J gene is TRBJ2-5, the V gene TRBV12-3 or TRBV12-4; 7 positions match TRBD1. Trimming at V came to 5 bases and at J to 3 bases, leaving 9 bases not matched to a gene. The CDR3 contains 15 residues. This CDR3 is CASSPPGQPKETQYF. CDR3 bases: TGTGCCAGCAGTCCCCCGGGACAGCCTAAAGAGACCCAGTACTTC.

The V gene is TRBV4-1, the J gene TRBJ2-4; D may be TRBD1 or TRBD2 (5 bases each). V lost 4 bases to trimming and J lost 6 bases, with 16 bases between them. Germline CDR1 reads MGHRA; CDR2 reads YSYEKL. CDR3 length: 15 residues. The CDR3 protein is CASSLGTMDRNIQYF. DNA for the CDR3: TGCGCCAGCAGCCTAGGGACCATGGACCGAAACATTCAGTACTTC.

This clonotype was seen at least ten times. The V call is TRBV11-2, the J call TRBJ2-3, with a tentative D call TRBD1 (5 bases). V was pared by 3 bases and J by 4 bases, with 8 bases between. The germline CDR1 and CDR2 sequences are SGHAT and FQNNGV. CDR3 length: 13 amino acids. CDR3 residues: CASSFWGADTQYF. CDR3 bases: TGTGCCAGCAGCTTCTGGGGCGCAGATACGCAGTATTTT.

V usage is TRBV20-1 and J usage is TRBJ2-1; 11 positions agree with TRBD1. The germline V gene has CDR1 DFQATT and CDR2 SNEGSKA (reference sequence). The CDR3 runs to 16 residues. Trimming cost V 3 bases and J 5 bases; bases outside gene matches: 9. The CDR3, as DNA: TGCAGTGCTAGTGACTTGGGACAGGGGGACCACAATGAGCAGTTCTTC. Its translation is CSASDLGQGDHNEQFF.

The gene calls are TRBV29-1 and TRBJ2-7; TRBD2 matches 13 bases. With 4 bases clipped from V and 4 bases from J, the junction kept 4 bases outside the gene matches. CDR3 length: 14 amino acids. CDR1 and CDR2 (germline): SQVTM, ANQGSEA. The CDR3 DNA is TGCAGCGTTGTGGGACTAGCGGGAATATACGAGCAGTACTTC. This codes for CSVVGLAGIYEQYF.

This clonotype has only a few counts. The chain joins TRBV6-1 to TRBJ2-1; D unresolved. Germline V CDR1 and CDR2: MNHNS, SASEGT. This CDR3 has 15 amino acids. The ends were cut back, 2 bases at V and 0 bases at J, with 8 bases in the middle. The chain's CDR3 is CASSESLSSYNEQFF. In DNA form, the CDR3 reads TGTGCCAGCAGTGAATCCCTTAGCTCCTACAATGAGCAGTTCTTC.

The genes are TRBV4-1 and TRBJ2-1, with TRBD2 as a possible D gene (6 bases). V lost 5 bases to trimming and J lost 8 bases, with 13 bases between them. Germline V gene lookup returns CDR1 MGHRA and CDR2 YSYEKL. The CDR3 extends over 13 amino acids. CDR3 region: CASSFNPSDEQFF. In nucleotides, the CDR3 is TGCGCCAGCAGCTTCAATCCTAGCGATGAGCAGTTCTTC.

A few counts support this clonotype. Its ends do not fully match the called genes, so a read error is possible. The J gene is TRBJ2-7, the V gene TRBV2, with D possibly TRBD1 on 5 matching bases. Germline CDR1 reads SNHLY; CDR2 reads FYNNEI. The CDR3 has 14 residues. CDR3 nucleotides: TGTGCCAGCAGCGAAGGCTCCAGGGTCTACGAGCAGTACTTC. The encoded protein is CASSEGSRVYEQYF.